The clone carrying this T cell receptor beta chain showed up just once. This sample was included in a study of shared clonotypes between healthy human individuals. Naive CD8 cells lacked CD45RO and underwent positive selection for CCR7, leaving out terminally differentiated effector memory CD45RA+ cells. Produced via immunoSEQ multiplex PCR; TCRdb's table is partial and in-frame only. Among 2 million to 2.5 million clones, just under 95% were seen once, and the ten largest hold 1.1%. This CDR3 contains 13 residues. Germline values: CDR1 SGHDT, CDR2 YYEEEE. The V and J ends lost 5 bases and 6 bases respectively, with 12 bases between them.

The sequencing sample was made of naive CD8+ T cells sorted from blood. The receptor was derived from a young man in good health. The chain links TRBV5-6 to TRBJ2-1, with D possibly matching TRBD2 (6 bases). The CDR3 loop reads CASRTTSSNEQFF. The CDR3 bases are TGTGCCAGCAGGACTACTAGCTCCAATGAGCAGTTCTTC. Using reference TRBV5-6 and TRBJ2-1 for the parts outside the CDR3, the full variable domain is DAGVTQSPTHLIKTRGQQVTLRCSPKSGHDTVSWYQQALGQGPQFIFQYYEEEERQRGNFPDRFSGHQFPNYSSELNVNALLLGDSALYLCASRTTSSNEQFFGPGTRLTVL.